What follows describes a single T cell receptor (beta chain). The antigen remains undetermined. Here the CDR3 omits its conserved ending phenylalanine or tryptophan, so a read error is the likely source. The CDR3 runs to 12 residues. The V end lost 2 bases, the J end lost 9 bases, and 8 bases lay between the germline ends. CDR1 is SGHVS, CDR2 FNYEAQ, per germline. TCRdb fed the reads into MiXCR, producing one record per CDR3 protein. In the table there are approximately 730,000 distinct CDR3 sequences, around 31% of which are singletons. The record originates from a study of T cell repertoires in cytomegalovirus infection. Overall study: Well-studied HLA-B-restricted CMV epitopes were used in the study alongside recently identified HLA-C-restricted ones. An indication of both CMV infection and matching HLA type came from public TCR beta signatures. Study results and caveats: Clonotype analysis showed dominance of the ex vivo response by HLA-C-restricted CMV-specific TCR beta clonotypes. Totalled public TCR beta family frequency picked out people who carried CMV plus the relevant HLA.

The sequences come from cultured PBMCs, collected from culture after CMV antigen stimulation. This chain uses TRBV7-6 with TRBJ1-5; D gene ambiguous. This TCR came from a human donor in good health (CMV status not recorded). Some clones in this sample may be carry-over from other donors' samples. As DNA, the CDR3 is TGTGCCAGCAGCTTATTCCGAGGGCCCCAGCATCTT. Its translation: CASSLFRGPQHL.